This T cell receptor (beta chain) was recovered during a study of cytomegalovirus exposure and HLA in healthy donors. Study details: The 130 or so validation repertoires, a later analysis reported, used the same platform as the 550 to 700 repertoires from the first cohort.

It was the approximately 120-subject validation cohort, separate from the 666-subject first cohort, to which the donors belonged. Sequenced by immunoSEQ multiplex PCR; TCRdb stores in-frame clones only, minus some. The sample includes 280,000 or so clones, roughly 90% of them seen just once. Germline CDR1 reads SGHRS; CDR2 reads YFSETQ. V lost 4 bases and J 0 bases, leaving 13 bases between the germline ends. CDR3 size: 15 residues. The J gene is TRBJ1-1, the V gene TRBV5-1; D perhaps matches TRBD1 (5 bases). Sequences were obtained from PBMCs. The receptor was derived from a woman between 18 and 30 years old in good health and CMV-seronegative. CDR3: CASSPRGGMNTEAFF. The DNA of the CDR3 is TGCGCCAGCAGCCCCCGGGGGGGAATGAACACTGAAGCTTTCTTT.